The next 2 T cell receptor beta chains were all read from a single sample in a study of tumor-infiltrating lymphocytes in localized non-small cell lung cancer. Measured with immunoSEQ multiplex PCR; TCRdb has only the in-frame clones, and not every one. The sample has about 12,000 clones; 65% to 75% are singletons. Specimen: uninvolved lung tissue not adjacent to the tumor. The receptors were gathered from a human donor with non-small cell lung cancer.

CDR3 sequence (DNA): TGCGCCAGCAGCCCTGAGGGTACCAGGGGGCGGAGGACCGGGGAGCTGTTTTTT. The encoded protein is CASSPEGTRGRRTGELFF. The J gene is TRBJ2-2, the V gene TRBV5-1; 8 nucleotides match TRBD1. The CDR3 sequence is 18 residues long. Germline V gives CDR1 SGHRS, CDR2 YFSETQ. V was pared by 4 bases and J by 5 bases, with 16 bases of the junction left unmatched.

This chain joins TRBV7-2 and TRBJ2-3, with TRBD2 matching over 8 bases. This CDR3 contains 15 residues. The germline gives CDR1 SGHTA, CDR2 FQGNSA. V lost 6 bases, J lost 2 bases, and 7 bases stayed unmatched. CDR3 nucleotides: TGTGCCAGCAGTTATCTAGCGGGTTCCACAGATACGCAGTATTTT. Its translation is CASSYLAGSTDTQYF. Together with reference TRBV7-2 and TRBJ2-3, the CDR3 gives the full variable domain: GAGVSQSPSNKVTEKGKDVELRCDPISGHTALYWYRQSLGQGLEFLIYFQGNSAPDKSGLPSDRFSAERTGGSVSTLTIQRTQQEDSAVYLCASSYLAGSTDTQYFGPGTRLTVL.